This T cell receptor beta chain is from a study of blood T cell repertoires in COVID-19. Study at large: COVID-19 samples collected from the United States, Italy and Spain covered acute and convalescent phases. PBMCs, B-cell-depleted T cells, or T cells provided the cDNA or gDNA that made up the material.

This clone was detected a few times. Per the original data handling: The authors estimated nucleated cell counts from reference gene primer amplification. Here immunoSEQ multiplex PCR was the method, and the copy in TCRdb shows in-frame clones only, minus some. V, J and clone size are taken as reported in that table, and D and trimming were inferred from the DNA itself. The table shows around 150,000 clones, with approximately 82% occurring only once. With 0 bases removed from V and 3 bases from J, the gap between germline ends came to 12 bases. This CDR3 spans 15 amino acids. CDR1 is MNHEY, CDR2 SVGAGI, per germline.

Sequenced sample: peripheral blood. This TCR was sampled from an elderly woman with acute or convalescent COVID-19. The chain uses TRBV6-5 and TRBJ2-7, with D possibly TRBD1 on 5 matching bases. CDR3 sequence: CASSYSPGMGYEQYF. The DNA of the CDR3 is TGTGCCAGCAGTTACTCGCCAGGGATGGGCTACGAGCAGTACTTC.